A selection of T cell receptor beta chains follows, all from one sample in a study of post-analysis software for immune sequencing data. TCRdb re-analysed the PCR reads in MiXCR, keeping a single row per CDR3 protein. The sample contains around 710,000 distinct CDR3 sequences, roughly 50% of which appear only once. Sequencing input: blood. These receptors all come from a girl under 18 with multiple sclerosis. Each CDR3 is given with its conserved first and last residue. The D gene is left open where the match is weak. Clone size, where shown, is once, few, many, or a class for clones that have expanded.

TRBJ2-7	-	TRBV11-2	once	CASSLRQFNEQYF	TGTGCCAGCAGCTTGAGACAGTTTAACGAGCAGTACTTC
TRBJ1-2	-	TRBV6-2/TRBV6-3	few	CASSVQGVDGYTF	TGTGCCAGCAGCGTGCAGGGAGTGGATGGCTACACCTTC
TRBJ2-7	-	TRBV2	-	CASSDHQGAISYEQYF	TGTGCCAGCAGTGATCATCAGGGTGCCATCTCCTACGAGCAGTACTTC
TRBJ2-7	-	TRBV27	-	CASSLAGPLYEQYF	TGTGCCAGCAGTTTAGCGGGACCCCTCTACGAGCAGTACTTC
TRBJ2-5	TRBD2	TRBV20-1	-	CSARGGSGNEQYF	TGCAGTGCTAGAGGGGGTAGCGGGAATGAGCAGTACTTC
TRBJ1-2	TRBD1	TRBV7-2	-	CASSLGSGGPYGYTF	TGTGCCAGCAGCTTAGGGTCAGGGGGCCCCTATGGCTACACCTTC
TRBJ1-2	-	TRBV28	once	CASSPHWTLGYTF	TGTGCCAGCAGTCCCCACTGGACATTAGGCTACACCTTC
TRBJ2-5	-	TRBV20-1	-	CSAEGQKETQYF	TGCAGTGCTGAAGGGCAGAAGGAGACCCAGTACTTC
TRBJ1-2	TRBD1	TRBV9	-	CASSVARDRGRYTF	TGTGCCAGCAGCGTAGCCCGGGACAGGGGGCGCTACACCTTC
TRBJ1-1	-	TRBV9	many	CASSVGGTNTEAFF	TGTGCCAGCAGCGTAGGAGGGACGAACACTGAAGCTTTCTTT
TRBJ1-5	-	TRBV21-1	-	CASSKEREGSNQPQHF	TGTGCCAGCAGCAAAGAAAGGGAAGGGAGCAATCAGCCCCAGCATTTT
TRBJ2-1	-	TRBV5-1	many	CASSLGTNNEQFF	TGTGCCAGCAGTTTAGGGACGAACAATGAGCAGTTCTTC
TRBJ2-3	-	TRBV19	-	CASSKPGLPTDTQYF	TGTGCCAGTAGTAAACCGGGACTCCCCACAGATACGCAGTATTTT
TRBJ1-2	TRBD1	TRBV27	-	CASGLGAGGLPHGYTF	TGTGCCAGCGGTTTAGGGGCAGGGGGACTACCGCACGGCTACACCTTC
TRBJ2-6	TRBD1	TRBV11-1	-	CASSLPDLWTGESSGANVLTF	TGTGCCAGCAGCTTACCGGACTTGTGGACAGGGGAATCTTCTGGGGCCAACGTCCTGACTTTC
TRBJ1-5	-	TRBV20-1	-	CSAHTPRGSNQPQHF	TGCAGTGCTCATACACCCCGGGGGAGCAATCAGCCCCAGCATTTT
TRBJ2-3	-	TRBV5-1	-	CASSFGGPTGGPSTDTQYF	TGCGCCAGCAGCTTTGGGGGACCCACCGGTGGTCCTAGCACAGATACGCAGTATTTT
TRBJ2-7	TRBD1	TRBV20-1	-	CSAAGTGGNEQYF	TGCAGTGCGGCCGGGACAGGGGGTAACGAGCAGTACTTC
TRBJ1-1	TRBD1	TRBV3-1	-	CASSRGQGQTEAFF	TGTGCCAGCAGCCGTGGACAGGGTCAGACTGAAGCTTTCTTT
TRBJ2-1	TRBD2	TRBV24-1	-	CATSDSAGTSGIYNEQFF	TGTGCCACCAGTGATTCAGCCGGGACTAGCGGGATCTACAATGAGCAGTTCTTC
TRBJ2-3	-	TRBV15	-	CATRSGGFFSDTQYF	TGTGCCACCAGAAGCGGAGGGTTTTTTTCGGATACGCAGTATTTT
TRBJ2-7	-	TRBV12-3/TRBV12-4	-	CASSLLEGFQYEQYF	TGTGCCAGCAGTTTACTTGAGGGTTTCCAGTACGAGCAGTACTTC
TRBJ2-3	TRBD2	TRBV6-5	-	CASSYIAGAGDTQYF	TGTGCCAGCAGTTATATAGCGGGAGCGGGAGATACGCAGTATTTT
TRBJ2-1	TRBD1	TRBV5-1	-	CASSPPQTGGYNEQFF	TGCGCCAGCAGCCCACCACAGACAGGGGGCTACAATGAGCAGTTCTTC
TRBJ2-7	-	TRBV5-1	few	CASSLAPTPREGYEQYF	TGCGCCAGCAGCTTGGCCCCGACTCCCCGAGAGGGCTACGAGCAGTACTTC
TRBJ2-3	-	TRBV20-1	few	CSARDGYRSTDTQYF	TGCAGTGCTAGAGATGGCTACCGGAGCACAGATACGCAGTATTTT
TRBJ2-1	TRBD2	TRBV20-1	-	CSARELRSSGDLGTSSYNEQFF	TGCAGTGCTAGAGAATTGCGGTCTAGCGGGGACCTTGGGACTAGCTCCTACAATGAGCAGTTCTTC
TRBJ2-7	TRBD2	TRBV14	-	CASSPPGLAGLSEQYF	TGTGCCAGCAGCCCCCCGGGACTAGCGGGACTGAGCGAGCAGTACTTC
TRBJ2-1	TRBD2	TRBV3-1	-	CASSQGTTSGDEQFF	TGTGCCAGCAGCCAAGGAACTACTAGCGGCGATGAGCAGTTCTTC
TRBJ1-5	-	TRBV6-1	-	CASSESGARGDDQPQHF	TGTGCCAGCAGTGAAAGTGGGGCCAGGGGAGACGATCAGCCCCAGCATTTT
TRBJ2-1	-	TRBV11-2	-	CASSLVATSLPNEQFF	TGTGCCAGCAGCTTAGTTGCAACTAGCTTGCCCAATGAGCAGTTCTTC
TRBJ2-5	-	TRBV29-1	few	CSVVSPYQETQYF	TGCAGCGTTGTCAGTCCGTACCAAGAGACCCAGTACTTC
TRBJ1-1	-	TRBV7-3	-	CASSPGGGSSVNTEAFF	TGTGCCAGCAGCCCAGGAGGCGGCAGCTCGGTGAACACTGAAGCTTTCTTT
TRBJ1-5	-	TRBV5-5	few	CASSPARKDSNQPQHF	TGTGCCAGCAGCCCCGCCAGGAAAGATAGCAATCAGCCCCAGCATTTT
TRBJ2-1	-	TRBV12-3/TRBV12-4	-	CASSFPGGRNEQFF	TGTGCCAGCAGTTTCCCCGGGGGGCGGAATGAGCAGTTCTTC
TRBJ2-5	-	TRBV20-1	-	CSASVDGGQRQETQYF	TGCAGTGCTAGTGTTGATGGCGGGCAACGTCAAGAGACCCAGTACTTC
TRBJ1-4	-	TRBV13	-	CASSQQTEWNEKLFF	TGTGCCAGCAGCCAACAGACAGAGTGGAATGAAAAACTGTTTTTT
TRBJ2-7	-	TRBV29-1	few	CSAAGRGDYEQYF	TGCAGCGCCGCGGGGAGGGGGGACTACGAGCAGTACTTC
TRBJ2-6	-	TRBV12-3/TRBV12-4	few	CASGGGANVLTF	TGTGCCAGCGGTGGTGGGGCCAACGTCCTGACTTTC
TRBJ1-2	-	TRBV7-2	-	CASSPQGNIGGYTF	TGTGCCAGCAGTCCACAGGGAAACATCGGGGGCTACACCTTC
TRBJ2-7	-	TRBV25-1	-	CASRGTGPGSEQYF	TGTGCCAGCAGGGGGACTGGTCCAGGGAGCGAGCAGTACTTC
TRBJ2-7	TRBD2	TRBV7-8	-	CASSLQTSGVTYEQYF	TGTGCCAGCAGCTTACAGACTAGCGGGGTGACCTACGAGCAGTACTTC